The present entry profiles one T cell receptor beta chain with its context. The CDR3 is 13 amino acids. The germline V gene encodes CDR1 MRHNA and CDR2 SNTAGT. V lost 0 bases and J 7 bases, leaving 7 bases between the germline ends. This sample was taken from a study of cytomegalovirus exposure and HLA in healthy donors. PCR was performed using 60 Vbeta and 13 Jbeta primers. TCRdb's copy holds only in-frame clones and misses some; the assay was immunoSEQ multiplex PCR. The sample has about 90,000 clones; more than 70% are singletons. The origin of this receptor is a woman aged 60 to 75 in good health and CMV-seropositive. Sequencing was performed on PBMCs. V gene TRBV6-4 combines with J gene TRBJ1-5; tentative D call: TRBD1 (5 bases). The CDR3 region is CASSDSWGQPQHF. CDR3 coding DNA: TGTGCCAGCAGTGACTCGTGGGGCCAGCCCCAGCATTTT.